The text below deals with one T cell receptor beta chain. The data originate from a study of blood T cell repertoires in COVID-19. Study details: The samples span acute and convalescent COVID-19 from the United States, Italy and Spain. PBMCs, B-cell-depleted T cells, or T cells were the source of the cDNA or gDNA that made up the material.

Germline CDR1 and CDR2: SGHNT and YYREEE (reference sequence). The CDR3 runs to 13 residues. V was shortened by 5 bases and J by 3 bases, with 11 bases between the two germline ends. In the source study's methods: Amplification of reference gene primers provided the estimated nucleated cell counts. Here immunoSEQ multiplex PCR was the method, and the copy in TCRdb shows in-frame clones only, minus some. That table supplies the V and J calls and clone size; D and trimming were determined from the DNA. The table records about 260,000 clones, about 90% of them present only once. The sample taken for sequencing was peripheral blood. The TCR originated in a woman aged 40 to 50 who had recovered from COVID-19. The rearrangement uses TRBV5-4 and TRBJ1-2; weak D call: TRBD1 (5 bases). The CDR3 is CASSSQGDYGYTF. The CDR3 DNA reads as TGTGCCAGCAGTTCGCAGGGTGACTATGGCTACACCTTC.